These 27 T cell receptor beta chains came from one sample sequenced in a study of T cell clonality in common variable immunodeficiency. Sequenced by immunoSEQ multiplex PCR; TCRdb stores in-frame clones only, minus some. This repertoire holds about 39,000 clones, and none appear only once. Sequenced: peripheral blood mononuclear cells. These receptors came from a person aged 18 to 75 in good health.

This clone was observed many times. The read ends 3 residues early relative to the CDR3; the germline J gene fills the gap. The chain couples TRBV20-1 to TRBJ2-5, with a tentative D call TRBD2 (6 bases). V was clipped by 4 bases and J by 6 bases, with 18 bases between them. CDR3 length equals 14 residues. Per the germline V gene, CDR1 is DFQATT and CDR2 is SNEGSKA (reference sequence). CDR3 DNA (partial): TGCAGTGCTAATCGGGACTCTCTAGGAAAGACC. Encoded protein: CSANRDSLGKT. The whole CDR3 protein is CSANRDSLGKTQYF.

A few counts support this clone. The read halts 3 residues ahead of the CDR3 end, with the missing end drawn from the germline J gene. The J gene is TRBJ2-1, the V gene TRBV7-8; 8 bases line up with TRBD1. Germline-derived CDR1 and CDR2 are SGHVS and FQNEAQ. J was trimmed by 4 bases and V by 4 bases; bases with no gene match: 6. The CDR3 extends over 15 amino acids. The sequenced part of the CDR3 DNA is TGTGCCAGCAGCTATGCAGGGGGCCCGTACAATGAG. Translated: CASSYAGGPYNE. The complete CDR3 protein is CASSYAGGPYNEQFF.

There are many counts of this clone. The read is 3 residues too short to cover the CDR3 end, so that end is filled in from the germline J gene. The chain has TRBV15 and TRBJ2-4, with 11 positions matching TRBD2. The CDR3 runs to 18 residues. CDR1 is LNHNV and CDR2 is YYDKDF in the germline V gene (reference sequence). V trimming: 1 base; J trimming: 7 bases; junction bases outside the gene matches: 12. CDR3 bases read: TGTGCCACCAGCAGAGGAGCAACCGGGACTAGCGGAGGCAACATT. Translated: CATSRGATGTSGGNI. The full CDR3 is CATSRGATGTSGGNIQYF.

This clone came up many times. The CDR3 end is not reached by the read, which stops 3 residues before it; the germline J gene fills it in. The chain joins TRBV7-6 to TRBJ1-1, with TRBD1 matching 9 bases. The germline V gene encodes CDR1 SGHVS and CDR2 FNYEAQ. The length of the CDR3 is 17 residues. J gave up 3 bases and V 4 bases, and 12 bases lay outside the gene matches. CDR3 sequence reads: CASSYEVGQGFDTEAFF. CDR3 DNA, as far as it was read: TGTGCCAGCAGCTACGAAGTCGGACAGGGGTTCGACACTGAA.

This clone was seen ten or more times. The read gets to within 3 residues of the CDR3 end, and the germline J gene fills in the rest. The rearrangement joins TRBV5-4 to TRBJ2-3; 7 nucleotides agree with TRBD1. V shed 9 bases and J 0 bases; nucleotides not matched to a gene: 4. The CDR3 is 13 residues long. Germline-derived CDR1 and CDR2 are SGHNT and YYREEE (reference sequence). The CDR3 is CATSRGSTDTQYF. CDR3 DNA (partial): TGTGCCACCTCCAGGGGGAGCACAGATACG.

This clone has a count of ten or more. CDR3 sequence reads: CAWRLSGKSYNEQFF. The part of the CDR3 DNA that was read is TGTGCCTGGAGGCTCTCAGGGAAAAGCTACAATGAG. The rearrangement links TRBV30 to TRBJ2-1; a possible D gene is TRBD1 (5 bases). From the germline J gene comes the end of the CDR3, since the read stops 3 residues before it. Germline-derived CDR1 and CDR2 are GTSNPN and SVGIG (reference sequence). The CDR3 loop spans 15 amino acids. The ends were cut back, 3 bases at V and 3 bases at J, with 15 bases in the middle.

At least ten counts were recorded for this clone. The read gets to within 3 residues of the CDR3 end, and the germline J gene fills in the rest. The gene calls are TRBV15 and TRBJ1-5; 8 nucleotides line up with TRBD1. The V and J ends lost 0 bases and 9 bases, in that order; junction bases with no gene match: 7. The CDR3 has 15 residues. Germline V gene lookup returns CDR1 LNHNV and CDR2 YYDKDF (reference sequence). The DNA read from the CDR3 is TGTGCCACCAGCAGAGATCAGGGGGCAGGACTGCCC. Translated, it gives CATSRDQGAGLP. The entire CDR3 protein reads CATSRDQGAGLPQHF.

Ten or more counts support this clone. The read is 3 residues too short to cover the CDR3 end, so that end is filled in from the germline J gene. The chain combines TRBV5-1 with TRBJ1-6, with 7 bases fitting TRBD1. The CDR3 runs to 15 residues. Germline V gives CDR1 SGHRS, CDR2 YFSETQ. J was trimmed by 6 bases and V by 2 bases; bases with no gene match: 5. The part of the CDR3 DNA that was read is TGCGCCAGCAGCTTTTGGGACAGTAGTAATTCACCC. Its protein is CASSFWDSSNSP. The whole CDR3 region reads CASSFWDSSNSPLHF. Filled out from reference TRBV5-1 and TRBJ1-6, the complete variable domain reads KAGVTQTPRYLIKTRGQQVTLSCSPISGHRSVSWYQQTPGQGLQFLFEYFSETQRNKGNFPGRFSGRQFSNSRSEMNVSTLELGDSALYLCASSFWDSSNSPLHFGNGTRLTVT.

In its sample, this clone was seen many times. The missing CDR3 end, 3 residues past where the read stops, is filled in from the germline J gene. This sequence joins TRBV5-1 and TRBJ1-2; D is possibly TRBD1 (6 bases). CDR1 and CDR2 from the germline V gene are SGHRS and YFSETQ. There are 14 residues in the CDR3. The V gene lost 2 bases and the J gene lost 1 base, with 9 bases spanning the gap. Partial CDR3 DNA: TGCGCCAGCAGCTTTGGACAGATTAACTATGGC. Its translation: CASSFGQINYG. The complete CDR3 reads CASSFGQINYGYTF.

Details on this clone: Sequencing ends 3 residues short of the CDR3 end; the germline J gene provides the rest. The genes are TRBV7-9 and TRBJ1-1; D uncertain. V dropped 5 bases and J dropped 1 base, with 8 bases sitting between them. The CDR3 runs to 13 residues. Germline-derived CDR1 and CDR2 are SEHNR and FQNEAQ (reference sequence). CDR3 bases read: TGTGCCAGCAGCCACTTCTCGAACACTGAA. Translated: CASSHFSNTE. The full CDR3 sequence reads CASSHFSNTEAFF.

About this clone itself: The read stops 3 residues short of the end of the CDR3; the missing end is completed from the germline J gene. The gene calls are TRBV7-2 and TRBJ2-5; D perhaps matches TRBD2 (7 bases). Germline assignment: CDR1 SGHTA and CDR2 FQGNSA. The CDR3 is 16 amino acids. Trimming took off 0 bases at V and 5 bases at J, with 16 bases between the two ends. The sequenced part of the CDR3 DNA is TGTGCCAGCAGCTTAGCGCTGGGGGGGCCGGAGGAGACC. Translating it yields CASSLALGGPEET. The CDR3 reads in full as CASSLALGGPEETQYF.

The table lists this clone with many counts. Sequencing ends 3 residues short of the CDR3 end; the germline J gene provides the rest. The genes are TRBV27 and TRBJ2-3; 9 bases align to TRBD1. The junction had 10 bases not matched to a gene; V was cut back by 6 bases and J by 6 bases. Looked up from germline, CDR1 is MNHEY and CDR2 is SMNVEV (reference sequence). The CDR3 is 15 residues long. CDR3 DNA (partial): TGTGCCAGCAGGAAGGGACAGGGTGGTATCGATACG. Protein: CASRKGQGGIDT. The whole CDR3 protein is CASRKGQGGIDTQYF.

There are many counts of this clone. The CDR3 end lies 3 residues beyond the end of the read and is filled in from the germline J gene. The V gene is TRBV20-1, the J gene TRBJ2-3; the D gene is possibly TRBD2 (6 bases). Between the trimmed V and J ends, which lost 6 bases and 0 bases, there was a span of 13 bases. There are 14 residues in the CDR3. Germline V lookup: CDR1 DFQATT, CDR2 SNEGSKA (reference sequence). Here the CDR3 reads CSAAGMSSTDTQYF. The covered CDR3 bases are TGCAGTGCGGCGGGGATGTCTAGCACAGATACG.

This clone has at least ten counts. Compared with germline, one end of the junction differs, possibly owing to a read error. From the germline J gene comes the end of the CDR3, since the read stops 3 residues before it. Other nucleotide sequences in the sample specify the same CDR3. This chain joins TRBV12-3 or TRBV12-4 and TRBJ2-7; TRBD1 agrees at 11 bases. The CDR3 totals 17 residues. CDR3: CASSFSLYRDRGYEQYF. The sequenced CDR3 bases are TGTGCTAGCAGTTTTTCACTCTACCGGGACAGGGGGTACGAG.

In this sample, this clone turned up many times. The read halts 3 residues ahead of the CDR3 end, with the missing end drawn from the germline J gene. This rearrangement joins TRBV28 to TRBJ2-7; TRBD1 aligns across 7 bases. Germline V gene sequence: CDR1 MDHEN, CDR2 SYDVKM. J gave up 4 bases and V 7 bases, and 10 bases lay outside the gene matches. The CDR3 is 14 amino acids. The CDR3 loop reads CASNEGQALYEQYF. The DNA read from the CDR3 is TGTGCCAGCAACGAAGGACAGGCCTTGTACGAG.

This clone showed up many times. The read ends 3 residues shy of where the CDR3 ends; the end is completed using the germline J gene. V usage is TRBV7-6 and J usage is TRBJ2-7; D is undetermined. The CDR3 extends over 14 amino acids. Trimming shortened V by 5 bases and J by 1 base, and 12 bases separated the two germline ends. The germline CDR1 and CDR2 sequences are SGHVS and FNYEAQ. The CDR3 region is CASSLVIASYEQYF. The covered CDR3 bases are TGTGCCAGCAGCCTGGTGATAGCTTCCTACGAG.

This clone appeared many times. The CDR3 goes on 3 residues after the read ends, and that part is filled in from the germline J gene. This sample also contains other DNA sequences that code for the same CDR3. This chain connects TRBV7-2 to TRBJ1-5; D is undetermined. The CDR3 is 13 residues long. V gave up 3 bases and J gave up 2 bases, with 5 bases separating them. Per the germline V gene, CDR1 is SGHTA and CDR2 is FQGNSA. The CDR3 loop is CASSLRGNQPQHF. The sequenced CDR3 bases are TGTGCCAGCAGCTTGAGGGGCAATCAGCCC. Supplemented by reference TRBV7-2 and TRBJ1-5, the full variable domain reads GAGVSQSPSNKVTEKGKDVELRCDPISGHTALYWYRQSLGQGLEFLIYFQGNSAPDKSGLPSDRFSAERTGGSVSTLTIQRTQQEDSAVYLCASSLRGNQPQHFGDGTRLSIL.

This clone was detected a few times. The read falls 3 residues short of the CDR3 end, and the missing part is taken from the germline J gene. The rearrangement links TRBV19 to TRBJ2-4; 8 bases agree with TRBD1. This CDR3 has 18 amino acids. The germline V gene has CDR1 LNHDA and CDR2 SQIVND (reference sequence). The CDR3 reads CASTSDRGDLVPYYGQYF. CDR3 bases read: TGTGCCAGTACGAGCGACAGGGGCGACCTTGTGCCCTATTATGGT.

This clone was counted many times. The read ends 3 residues early relative to the CDR3; the germline J gene fills the gap. The chain has TRBV19 and TRBJ1-1; the D gene is possibly TRBD1 (6 bases). Germline-derived CDR1 and CDR2 are LNHDA and SQIVND (reference sequence). This CDR3 is built from 16 residues. The V end lost 6 bases, the J end lost 1 base, and 18 bases lay between the germline ends. The CDR3 protein is CASRQPGVGANTEAFF. CDR3 DNA (partial): TGTGCCAGTAGACAACCAGGGGTGGGGGCGAACACTGAA.

A note on this clone: The read ends 3 residues shy of where the CDR3 ends; the end is completed using the germline J gene. This chain joins TRBV7-8 and TRBJ1-2; weak D call: TRBD1 (6 bases). Trimming took off 5 bases at V and 1 base at J, with 14 bases between the two ends. CDR1 is SGHVS, CDR2 FQNEAQ, per germline. The CDR3 runs 15 residues. CDR3 DNA (partial): TGTGCCAGCAGCAGGGGGACCGCAAATAACTATGGC. It is translated as CASSRGTANNYG. The full CDR3 protein is CASSRGTANNYGYTF.

This clone occurred many times. The sequence runs out 3 residues before the end of the CDR3; the remainder is reconstructed from the germline J gene. The chain uses TRBV20-1 and TRBJ2-5; the D gene is possibly TRBD2 (6 bases). The CDR3 has 15 amino acids. The germline CDR1 and CDR2 sequences are DFQATT and SNEGSKA (reference sequence). V dropped 3 bases and J dropped 3 bases, with 17 bases sitting between them. The CDR3 sequence is CSARLVGTAKETQYF. The sequenced part of the CDR3 DNA is TGCAGTGCTAGGCTTGTAGGGACTGCCAAAGAGACC.

This clone was detected ten times or more. The read finishes 3 residues shy of the CDR3 end, and the germline J gene is used to complete it. The chain joins TRBV19 to TRBJ1-1, with D possibly TRBD1 on 5 matching bases. Germline V gene lookup returns CDR1 LNHDA and CDR2 SQIVND (reference sequence). The V and J ends lost 6 bases and 0 bases respectively, with 11 bases between them. This CDR3 has 14 residues. CDR3 sequence reads: CASSMTAMNTEAFF. The sequenced part of the CDR3 DNA is TGTGCCAGTAGCATGACAGCCATGAACACTGAA.

This clone was counted at least ten times. The read halts 3 residues ahead of the CDR3 end, with the missing end drawn from the germline J gene. V usage is TRBV13 and J usage is TRBJ2-2, with 7 positions matching TRBD1. The trim removed 5 bases at V and 3 bases at J, leaving 12 bases unmatched. The CDR3 length is 17 residues. Per the germline V gene, CDR1 is PRHDT and CDR2 is FYEKMQ (reference sequence). The CDR3 DNA, read in part, is TGTGCCAGCAGCCCCCGTCGACAGGGACCCTACACCGGGGAG. Amino acid sequence: CASSPRRQGPYTGE. The whole CDR3 protein is CASSPRRQGPYTGELFF.

This clone appeared many times. Sequence at one end of the junction differs from germline and may be a read error. With the read ending 3 residues before the CDR3 end, the germline J gene is used to fill in that end. V gene TRBV7-7 combines with J gene TRBJ2-5; D is uncertain. The germline CDR1 and CDR2 sequences are SSHAT and FNYEAQ (reference sequence). The CDR3 contains 13 residues. CDR3 bases read: TGTGCTAGCAGCTTAATCAGCCAAGAGACC. Amino acid sequence: CASSLISQET. The full CDR3 sequence reads CASSLISQETQYF.

At least ten counts were recorded for this clone. CDR3 DNA, as far as it was read: TGTGCCAGCAGTGAACGCCGGGAGACC. Its translation is CASSERRET. The CDR3 as a whole reads CASSERRETQYF. The chain employs TRBV6-1 and TRBJ2-5; D not resolved. The CDR3 end falls 3 residues outside the read, so it is completed with the germline J gene. The CDR3 spans 12 residues. Trimming took off 2 bases at V and 5 bases at J, with 6 bases between the two ends. Germline V gene sequence: CDR1 MNHNS, CDR2 SASEGT.

This clone was counted at least ten times. The DNA ends 3 residues before the CDR3 does, and the rest of the CDR3 is filled in from the germline J gene. This sequence joins TRBV5-1 and TRBJ2-7, with 9 bases matching TRBD1. Unmatched junction bases numbered 11, after V lost 7 bases and J lost 6 bases. The CDR3 is made up of 14 amino acids. Germline V gene sequence: CDR1 SGHRS, CDR2 YFSETQ. The sequenced CDR3 bases are TGCGCCAGCTCCGTGTCCACAGGGGGCTCCGAG. Its translation: CASSVSTGGSE. The complete CDR3 sequence is CASSVSTGGSEQYF.

This clone has a handful of counts. Coverage ceases 3 residues before the CDR3 finishes, and the germline J gene fills in the end. V gene TRBV7-8 combines with J gene TRBJ2-5, with 8 nucleotides matching TRBD2. Germline V gene data show CDR1 as SGHVS and CDR2 as FQNEAQ. This CDR3 spans 16 amino acids. V shed 2 bases and J 4 bases; nucleotides not matched to a gene: 9. CDR3 DNA (partial): TGTGCCAGCAGCTTACGCCGAGGGACTAGTGGAGAGACC. Translated, it gives CASSLRRGTSGET. The full CDR3 is CASSLRRGTSGETQYF.